Shown below are 16 T cell receptor beta chains from a single sample sequenced in a study of response to subunit inactivated influenza vaccine. MiXCR, run by TCRdb on the RT-PCR reads, gives a single entry per CDR3 protein. This sample carries 700,000 to 900,000 distinct CDR3 sequences, 21% of them seen once, and the ten largest clones take about a tenth. The material sequenced was PBMCs from blood, taken 5 days after vaccination. The receptors come from a man aged 50-59 years who received an inactivated influenza vaccine.

With regard to this clonotype: One end of the junction varies from germline; a read error may be responsible. The chain carries TRBV6-2 or TRBV6-3 and TRBJ2-3; D may correspond to TRBD1 or TRBD2 (5 bases each). CDR3 length: 14 amino acids. Germline V gives CDR1 MNHEY, CDR2 SVGEGT. The CDR3 DNA reads as TGTGCCAGCAGTTCCCACCAGGGACGCACCATCGGCTTTTTT. The encoded protein is CASSSHQGRTIGFF.

This clonotype was observed a few times. The rearrangement uses TRBV20-1 and TRBJ1-4; the D is unclear. CDR1 is DFQATT and CDR2 is SNEGSKA in the germline V gene (reference sequence). The CDR3 contains 12 residues. The V end lost 3 bases, the J end lost 3 bases, and 5 bases lay between the germline ends. CDR3 loop: CSASGPNEKLFF. CDR3 nucleotide sequence: TGCAGTGCTAGTGGCCCTAATGAAAAACTGTTTTTT.

This chain links TRBV20-1 with TRBJ2-1, with unresolved D. Germline V gives CDR1 DFQATT, CDR2 SNEGSKA (reference sequence). V dropped 0 bases and J dropped 12 bases, with 12 bases sitting between them. The CDR3 has 12 amino acids. The CDR3 nucleotides read TGCAGTGCTAGAGATTTCGTATTTGGGCAGTTCTTC. Translation gives CSARDFVFGQFF.

This clonotype was seen just once. An end of the junction differs from the germline gene, which may be a read error. The chain joins TRBV12-3 or TRBV12-4 to TRBJ2-3; TRBD1 is a possible D gene (6 bases). CDR3 length: 13 amino acids. The CDR3: CASSLGLGAPYRF. CDR3 in DNA: TGTGCCAGCAGTTTAGGACTGGGGGCCCCCTATAGATTT.

Many counts were recorded for this clonotype. The genes are TRBV11-2 and TRBJ2-7, with TRBD2 as a possible D gene (5 bases). Trimming shortened V by 1 base and J by 3 bases, and 10 bases separated the two germline ends. This CDR3 spans 14 amino acids. Per the germline V gene, CDR1 is SGHAT and CDR2 is FQNNGV. The CDR3: CASSLGGPDYEQYF. CDR3 coding DNA: TGTGCCAGCAGCTTAGGAGGGCCCGACTACGAGCAGTACTTC.

This clonotype was counted at least ten times. V is TRBV6-1 and J is TRBJ2-1; 11 bases are a match to TRBD2. The germline V gene encodes CDR1 MNHNS and CDR2 SASEGT. V trimming: 5 bases; J trimming: 5 bases; junction bases outside the gene matches: 5. The CDR3 loop spans 15 amino acids. The CDR3 loop is CASSPLAGGHNEQFF. The CDR3 DNA reads as TGTGCCAGCAGTCCTCTAGCGGGAGGTCACAATGAGCAGTTCTTC.

The chain uses TRBV4-1 and TRBJ2-7; D gene unclear. Trimming took off 4 bases at V and 1 base at J, with 14 bases between the two ends. CDR3 length: 15 residues. Germline CDR1 MGHRA, CDR2 YSYEKL. This CDR3 is CASSPWGGPSYEQYF. DNA of the CDR3: TGCGCCAGCAGCCCGTGGGGTGGGCCGTCCTACGAGCAGTACTTC.

In this sample, this clonotype turned up a few times. This chain joins TRBV6-5 and TRBJ1-6, with TRBD1 matching over 8 bases. V trimming: 3 bases; J trimming: 0 bases; junction bases outside the gene matches: 4. The CDR3 loop spans 17 amino acids. Germline V gene lookup returns CDR1 MNHEY and CDR2 SVGAGI. The CDR3: CASSYGQGASYNSPLHF. The CDR3 DNA reads TGTGCCAGCAGTTATGGGCAGGGGGCCTCCTATAATTCACCCCTCCACTTT.

This sequence joins TRBV9 and TRBJ2-2, with a weak D call TRBD1 (6 bases). The V gene lost 0 bases and the J gene lost 3 bases, with 18 bases spanning the gap. The CDR3 extends over 18 amino acids. Looked up from germline, CDR1 is SGDLS and CDR2 is YYNGEE. In DNA form, the CDR3 reads TGTGCCAGCAGCGTAGGAGGCAGGGGCCTTCTAGACACCGGGGAGCTGTTTTTT. Protein product: CASSVGGRGLLDTGELFF.

The J gene is TRBJ1-3, the V gene TRBV4-1, with D possibly being TRBD1 (5 bases). This CDR3 is 18 amino acids long. V shed 1 base and J shed 0 bases, with 16 bases lying between them. In germline, CDR1 is MGHRA, CDR2 YSYEKL. The CDR3 spells CASSQGWGGDLSGNTIYF. The CDR3 bases are TGCGCCAGCAGCCAAGGATGGGGAGGGGACCTCTCTGGAAACACCATATATTTT.

This rearrangement joins TRBV5-1 to TRBJ2-1; 7 bases are shared with TRBD2. From germline, CDR1 is SGHRS and CDR2 YFSETQ. This CDR3 is 14 amino acids long. J was trimmed by 7 bases and V by 5 bases; bases with no gene match: 9. The CDR3 DNA follows: TGCGCCAGCAGTGAGGGACTATCGGGTAATGAGCAGTTCTTC. Translation gives CASSEGLSGNEQFF.

This clonotype appeared a few times. The V call is TRBV7-8, the J call TRBJ2-3; no definite D call. CDR1 is SGHVS and CDR2 is FQNEAQ in the germline V gene. The CDR3 loop spans 13 amino acids. The germline V and J ends were trimmed by 5 bases and 6 bases, with 12 bases remaining between them. CDR3 DNA: TGTGCCAGCAGCCCAAGAGTTGGCGATACGCAGTATTTT. Its protein product is CASSPRVGDTQYF.

The chain joins TRBV27 to TRBJ2-1; D possibly corresponds to TRBD1 (6 bases). Germline V gives CDR1 MNHEY, CDR2 SMNVEV (reference sequence). Trimming removed 6 bases from V and 5 bases from J, with 8 bases in between. The CDR3 runs 12 residues. CDR3 sequence reads: CASRQGHNEQFF. The CDR3 DNA reads as TGTGCCAGCAGACAGGGTCACAATGAGCAGTTCTTC.

The chain carries TRBV24-1 and TRBJ2-3; 13 positions agree with TRBD2. After removal of 4 bases from V and 0 bases from J, the junction contained 6 bases not matched to a gene. This CDR3 region has 18 residues. Germline loops: CDR1 KGHDR, CDR2 SFDVKD. This chain's CDR3 is CATSEQGTSGKSTDTQYF. The CDR3 DNA reads as TGTGCCACCAGTGAACAAGGGACTAGCGGGAAGAGCACAGATACGCAGTATTTT.

The chain links TRBV6-1 to TRBJ2-7; D possibly corresponds to TRBD1 (5 bases). Between the trimmed V and J ends, which lost 8 bases and 0 bases, there was a span of 14 bases. The V gene's germline CDR1 is MNHNS and CDR2 SASEGT. The CDR3 has 14 residues. CDR3 amino acids: CASGGQGFSYEQYF. The CDR3 DNA reads TGTGCCAGCGGCGGCCAGGGTTTCTCCTACGAGCAGTACTTC.

Many counts were recorded for this clonotype. CDR3 DNA sequence: TGTGCCAGCAGTTTGGGACAGGGCTACAATCAGCCCCAGCATTTT. Its translation is CASSLGQGYNQPQHF. The rearrangement joins TRBV12-3 or TRBV12-4 to TRBJ1-5; TRBD1 aligns across 9 bases. The V segment lost 3 bases and the J segment 3 bases; nucleotides outside the gene matches: 3. CDR3 size: 15 residues.